This T cell receptor (beta chain) was recovered during a study of CD8+ T cells in alopecia areata. Findings of the study overall: Among the cells sequenced in scalp samples are also the resident alphabeta T cells of normal skin. Administration of tofacitinib significantly diminished scalp clonality and expanded CD8+ clones within the top 100.

The treatment here: oral pan-JAK inhibitor, 5-10 mg twice daily. Reverse transcribed after extraction, RNA yielded cDNA as the sequencing template. The assay was immunoSEQ multiplex PCR, and TCRdb's table has in-frame clones only and misses some. In the table there are around 300,000 clones, about three fifths of which are singletons. Germline CDR1 is MNHEY and CDR2 is SMNVEV (reference sequence). Trimming removed 6 bases at V and 4 bases at J, with 18 bases between. CDR3 size: 15 residues. As for this clone: As yet, its antigen is unknown.

The TCR was taken from a human donor with alopecia areata. J is TRBJ2-5 and V is TRBV27; TRBD1 or TRBD2 may be the D gene (6 bases each). The source was CD4+ T cells sorted from blood, collected at week 52, from a patient treated with tofacitinib. CDR3 region: CASSFRGGLGETQYF. The CDR3 DNA sequence: TGTGCCAGCAGCTTCCGAGGGGGGCTAGGAGAGACCCAGTACTTC.